This is a list of T cell receptor beta chains from one sample in a study of resident and recirculating memory T cells in vitiligo. The table came from immunoSEQ multiplex PCR; TCRdb's copy has only in-frame clones and leaves some out. The sample lists around 43,000 clones, 80% to 95% seen once, with 4.5% in the top ten. The sequenced material came from blood. The receptors shown here come from a male donor with vitiligo. Both conserved end residues are part of each CDR3. The D gene is left open where the match is weak.

j_gene: TRBJ1-5
v_gene: TRBV5-8
d_gene: TRBD1
CDR3aa: CASSFGRGTASGQPQHF
CDR3nt: TGTGCCAGCAGCTTTGGCAGGGGGACCGCCTCGGGTCAGCCCCAGCATTTT

j_gene: TRBJ2-5
v_gene: TRBV7-9
d_gene: .
CDR3aa: CASSLEQRVETQYF
CDR3nt: TGTGCCAGCAGCTTGGAACAGAGAGTTGAGACCCAGTACTTC

j_gene: TRBJ1-5
v_gene: TRBV30
d_gene: .
CDR3aa: CAWSSSGEPQHF
CDR3nt: TGTGCCTGGAGTTCCTCAGGGGAACCCCAGCATTTT

j_gene: TRBJ1-5
v_gene: TRBV5-6
d_gene: .
CDR3aa: CASSLGIQGVNQPQHF
CDR3nt: TGTGCCAGCAGCTTGGGGATACAGGGAGTCAATCAGCCCCAGCATTTT

j_gene: TRBJ2-7
v_gene: TRBV7-2
d_gene: TRBD1
CDR3aa: CASSFPAMDRGFLAYEQYF
CDR3nt: TGTGCCAGCAGCTTCCCCGCTATGGACAGGGGATTTTTGGCCTACGAGCAGTACTTC

j_gene: TRBJ1-2
v_gene: TRBV7-2
d_gene: .
CDR3aa: CASSSPTGGYTF
CDR3nt: TGTGCCAGCAGCTCCCCTACGGGAGGCTACACCTTC

j_gene: TRBJ2-6
v_gene: TRBV5-4
d_gene: TRBD1
CDR3aa: CASSAGDRASFSGANVLTF
CDR3nt: TGTGCCAGCAGCGCCGGGGACAGGGCGTCCTTTTCTGGGGCCAACGTCCTGACTTTC

j_gene: TRBJ1-2
v_gene: TRBV6-5
d_gene: .
CDR3aa: CASSYSGGLYGYTF
CDR3nt: TGTGCCAGCAGTTACTCGGGGGGGCTCTATGGCTACACCTTC

j_gene: TRBJ2-7
v_gene: TRBV10-2
d_gene: .
CDR3aa: CASSQAFYEQYF
CDR3nt: TGCGCCAGCAGCCAGGCGTTCTACGAGCAGTACTTC

j_gene: TRBJ1-1
v_gene: TRBV10-3
d_gene: .
CDR3aa: CAISELGNRAEAFF
CDR3nt: TGTGCCATCAGTGAGTTGGGAAACAGGGCTGAAGCTTTCTTT

j_gene: TRBJ1-2
v_gene: TRBV6-5
d_gene: .
CDR3aa: CASSYSNSLVGYTF
CDR3nt: TGTGCCAGCAGTTACTCGAACTCCCTGGTTGGCTACACCTTC

j_gene: TRBJ2-5
v_gene: TRBV2
d_gene: TRBD2
CDR3aa: CASSEGGGETQYF
CDR3nt: TGTGCCAGCAGTGAAGGCGGGGGGGAGACCCAGTACTTC

j_gene: TRBJ1-6
v_gene: TRBV5-4
d_gene: .
CDR3aa: CASSLGQQGQSPLHF
CDR3nt: TGTGCCAGCAGCCTCGGCCAACAGGGCCAATCACCCCTCCACTTT

j_gene: TRBJ2-6
v_gene: TRBV6-1
d_gene: .
CDR3aa: CASSEDAGGSGANVLTF
CDR3nt: TGTGCCAGCAGTGAAGACGCCGGGGGCTCTGGGGCCAACGTCCTGACTTTC